The clone carrying this T cell receptor beta chain was picked up a small number of times. This sample is part of a study of PD-L1 blockade in urothelial cancer. Background on the study: Per blood sample, T cells had a median of around 140,000.

Patients in the study were battling locally advanced or metastatic urothelial carcinoma. Repertoires were generated with immunoSEQ multiplex PCR, while TCRdb's copy carries only in-frame clones and drops some. The sample lists roughly 20,000 clones; around 91% were seen once. Trimming pared 3 bases from V and 7 bases from J, leaving 16 bases between. The CDR3 has 15 residues. Germline V CDR1 and CDR2: SGDLS, YYNGEE. The chain is built from TRBV9 and TRBJ1-4; TRBD1 is a possible D gene (6 bases). The source of this sequence is a woman aged 55-75 years with urothelial cancer. The sequencing used PBMCs, collected around atezolizumab (anti-PD-L1) treatment. CDR3 residues: CASSAPIGGSEKLFF. The CDR3 coding sequence is TGTGCCAGCAGCGCGCCTATTGGGGGCAGTGAAAAACTGTTTTTT.